This T cell receptor beta chain was captured in a study of cytotoxic CD8 clonotypes in ibrutinib-treated CLL. Study details: Response was recorded as partial in about 24 patients and complete in 2; at median about 6 years, roughly 14 remained remitted and about twelve had progressed.

Broader study findings: Elevated clonality accompanied ibrutinib response, with a return toward baseline values at progression.

The table came from immunoSEQ multiplex PCR; TCRdb's copy has only in-frame clones and leaves some out. The sample holds 150,000 to 200,000 clones, approximately 68% seen once. Concerning this clone: Its antigen is undetermined. The junction and the germline gene differ at one end; a read error may be behind it.

The receptor was derived from a human donor with chronic lymphocytic leukemia. The material was PBMCs, obtained after 24 months of ibrutinib treatment.

Written as DNA, the CDR3 is TGCGCCAGCAGCCTGAACACGGGACACTCCGACGAGCAGTACTTC. This translates into CASSLNTGHSDEQYF. This rearrangement joins TRBV4-3 to TRBJ2-7, with TRBD1 as a possible D gene (6 bases). CDR1 is LGHNA, CDR2 YSLEER, per germline. This CDR3 is built from 15 residues.